This T cell receptor beta chain derives from a study of technical replicates of blood from a handful of donors. The method was immunoSEQ multiplex PCR; TCRdb's version includes in-frame clones alone and lacks a portion of them. The sample has tens of thousands of clones, 91% seen once; the top ten hold about 3.9%. The J segment lost 3 bases and the V segment lost 4 bases, leaving 11 bases of the junction unmatched. CDR1 SGDLS and CDR2 YYNGEE come from the germline V gene. CDR3 length equals 16 residues. The receptor's source is a human donor in good health. Some clones in this sample may be carry-over from other donors' samples. J is TRBJ1-2 and V is TRBV9, with 8 bases that match TRBD1. Material for sequencing was PBMCs. CDR3 loop: CASSKGPGQDHYGYTF. The CDR3 nucleotides read TGTGCCAGCAGCAAGGGGCCGGGACAGGACCACTATGGCTACACCTTC.